This TCR beta chain emerged from a study of blood T cell repertoires in COVID-19 (dated by TCRdb to 2020 to 2022). A note on the overall study: Samples covering the acute and convalescent phases of COVID-19 were provided by collaborators in the United States, Italy and Spain. The prospective study material was composed of cDNA or gDNA derived from T cells, B-cell-depleted T cells, or PBMCs. Deeply sampled blood TCRbeta repertoires from subjects exposed to, actively infected with, or recovered from COVID-19 were included in the dataset. The repertoires were made available in a free public database intended to serve as a resource for research on the immune response to SARS-CoV-2. Samples were obtained from the ongoing ImmuneRACE study (first 160 participants) and from about 1,300 subjects provided by 6 global collaborators. The sample metadata nearly always contained a de-identified subject ID, COVID-19 status, age in years and sex. Where HLA class I and class II types were available, the types were taken from metadata supplied by the sample provider, not from assay-based typing.

TCRbeta CDR3 regions were amplified from genomic DNA using the immunoSEQ Assay, a bias-controlled multiplex PCR. As for the authors' bioinformatics: The number of nucleated cells in each sample was estimated from the amplification of reference gene primers within the assay. To quantify the absolute abundance of each unique TCRbeta CDR3 rearrangement, sequence reads were collapsed and filtered. For each sample, productive Simpson clonality was calculated by taking the square root of Simpson's diversity index across productive rearrangements. The immuneACCESS repertoire file appears here via TCRdb, limited to in-frame rearrangements. These files lack a portion of the clones; in checked studies, under half of the deficit traces to unresolved V genes, and the cause of the others is not known. V, J and clone size were drawn from that table, and D and trimming were deduced from the DNA. The sample table holds fewer than 30,000 clones, of which over 70% were seen once. The top ten clones comprise about a sixth of the sample.

Collaborating institutions collected whole blood in K2EDTA tubes following their own protocols. For TCRbeta analysis, collaborator samples were shipped as frozen whole blood, as isolated PBMCs, or as DNA extracted from either sample type. The paper as a whole reports these results and caveats: How much clinical and demographic metadata was included differed by source and by participant, and the metadata was provided uncurated.

As encoded in the germline V gene, CDR1 is SGHRS while CDR2 is YFSETQ. V loses 4 bases of germline sequence and J loses 1 base, and the interval between the two ends is 14 bases. The CDR3 starts with the cysteine, ends with the phenylalanine, and has 15 residues. The retained sequence is limited to the CDR3, 45 bases, with the frame set at the first base. Only one count was recorded for this clone. What antigen it recognizes has not been identified. No base qualities exist here, and no much larger clone lies one base off it. Sample: peripheral blood. The origin of this receptor is a woman aged 55-69 years with acute or convalescent COVID-19. The chain uses TRBV5-1 and TRBJ1-1; a tentative D call is TRBD1 (6 bases match). This receptor has the CDR3 CASSIGDTPNTEAFF. DNA sequence: TGCGCCAGCAGCATAGGGGACACCCCGAACACTGAAGCTTTCTTT.